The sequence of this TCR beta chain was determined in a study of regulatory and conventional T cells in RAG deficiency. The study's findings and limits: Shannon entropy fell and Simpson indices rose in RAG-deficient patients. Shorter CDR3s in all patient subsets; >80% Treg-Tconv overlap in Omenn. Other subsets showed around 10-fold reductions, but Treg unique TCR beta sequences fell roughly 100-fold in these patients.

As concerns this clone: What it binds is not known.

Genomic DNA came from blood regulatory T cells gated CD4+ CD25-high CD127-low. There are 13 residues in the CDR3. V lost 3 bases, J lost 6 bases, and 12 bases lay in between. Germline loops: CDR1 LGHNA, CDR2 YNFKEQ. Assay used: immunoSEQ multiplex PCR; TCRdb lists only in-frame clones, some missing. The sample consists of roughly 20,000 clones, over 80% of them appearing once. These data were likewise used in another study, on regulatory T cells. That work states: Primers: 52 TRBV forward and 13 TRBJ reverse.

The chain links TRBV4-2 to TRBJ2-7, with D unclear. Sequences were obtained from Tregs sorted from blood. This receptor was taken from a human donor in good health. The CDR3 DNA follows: TGTGCCAGCAGCCAGGCCTATCAGTCCGAGCAGTACTTC. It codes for CASSQAYQSEQYF.